This entry lists 6 T cell receptor beta chains sequenced from one sample in a study of T cells in Graves' hyperthyroidism and ophthalmopathy. RNA transcripts gave rise to amplified TCR beta CDR3 regions. Primed by the HTBI set, a first-round RT-PCR was run on the TCR CDR3. TCRdb analysed the multiplex PCR reads with MiXCR anew, one entry per CDR3 protein. This table has 92,000 or so distinct CDR3 sequences, about half appearing once. Sequenced input: blood. The source of these receptors is a woman between 40 and 55 years old with Graves' hyperthyroidism.

The J gene is TRBJ1-2, the V gene TRBV7-6; 8 bases fit TRBD1. Germline values: CDR1 SGHVS, CDR2 FNYEAQ. J lost 0 bases, V lost 5 bases, and 5 bases had no gene match. The CDR3 contains 15 residues. This CDR3 is CASSHGQGANYGYTF. Written as DNA, the CDR3 is TGTGCCAGCAGCCACGGACAGGGAGCTAACTATGGCTACACCTTC.

Worth noting for this clonotype: Its ends do not fully match the called genes, so a read error is possible. The V gene is TRBV12-3 or TRBV12-4, the J gene TRBJ2-5; a possible D gene is TRBD1 (6 bases). The CDR3 is made up of 11 amino acids. Here the CDR3 reads CASSADSSLNF. The CDR3 region has the DNA TGTGCCAGCAGTGCGGACAGCTCCCTGAACTTC.

This chain uses TRBV20-1 with TRBJ2-2; D possibly corresponds to TRBD1 (6 bases). The CDR3 has 17 amino acids. The V gene lost 0 bases and the J gene lost 4 bases, with 18 bases spanning the gap. From germline, CDR1 is DFQATT and CDR2 SNEGSKA (reference sequence). CDR3 bases: TGCAGTGCTAGAGAGGGGGCAGGGCGAAGAGGCACCGGGGAGCTGTTTTTT. This encodes CSAREGAGRRGTGELFF.

This chain connects TRBV29-1 to TRBJ2-7; 12 bases align to TRBD2. V was pared by 3 bases and J by 2 bases, with 2 bases of the junction left unmatched. The germline V gene encodes CDR1 SQVTM and CDR2 ANQGSEA. The CDR3 spans 14 residues. CDR3 nucleotides: TGCAGCGTTGAGCTAGCGGGAGGGCCCTACGAGCAGTACTTC. Protein: CSVELAGGPYEQYF.

The V and J genes are TRBV7-2 and TRBJ1-2, with D uncertain. The V and J ends lost 5 bases and 4 bases respectively, with 17 bases between them. CDR1 SGHTA and CDR2 FQGNSA come from the germline V gene. The CDR3 runs 15 residues. Here the CDR3 reads CASSQDWTGGYGYTF. Written as DNA, the CDR3 is TGTGCCAGCAGCCAAGACTGGACGGGAGGCTATGGCTACACCTTC. Drawing the rest from reference TRBV7-2 and TRBJ1-2, the complete variable domain is GAGVSQSPSNKVTEKGKDVELRCDPISGHTALYWYRQSLGQGLEFLIYFQGNSAPDKSGLPSDRFSAERTGGSVSTLTIQRTQQEDSAVYLCASSQDWTGGYGYTFGSGTRLTVV.

The chain has TRBV5-4 and TRBJ2-7, with 9 bases fitting TRBD1. The CDR3 has 15 residues. CDR1 is SGHNT and CDR2 is YYREEE in the germline V gene (reference sequence). V was pared by 6 bases and J by 5 bases, with 12 bases of the junction left unmatched. As DNA, the CDR3 is TGTGCCAGCACACACCGCGGGACAGGGAGGCACGAGCAGTACTTC. Protein: CASTHRGTGRHEQYF.